The 18 T cell receptor beta chains reported below all come from one sample, sequenced in a study of tumor-infiltrating lymphocytes in localized non-small cell lung cancer. The data were produced by immunoSEQ multiplex PCR, yet TCRdb's version contains in-frame clones alone and is incomplete. The sample has about 11,000 clones; 80% to 90% are singletons. Sequenced input: uninvolved lung tissue not adjacent to the tumor. The receptors stem from a human donor with non-small cell lung cancer.

The chain links TRBV7-9 to TRBJ1-1; 8 positions agree with TRBD1. This CDR3 comprises 13 residues. With 5 bases clipped from V and 11 bases from J, the junction kept 10 bases outside the gene matches. Germline lookup yields CDR1 SEHNR and CDR2 FQNEAQ (reference sequence). CDR3 DNA sequence: TGTGCCAGCAGCCCTCGGGACAGGCTGGGGGCTTTCTTT. Its protein product is CASSPRDRLGAFF.

The chain combines TRBV29-1 with TRBJ2-7; D gene ambiguous. The germline V gene encodes CDR1 SQVTM and CDR2 ANQGSEA. This CDR3 is built from 14 residues. V lost 5 bases and J lost 1, with 15 bases in between. The CDR3 region is CSVLTLGASYEQYF. As DNA, the CDR3 is TGCAGCGTTTTGACACTCGGAGCGTCCTACGAGCAGTACTTC.

The chain is built from TRBV5-1 and TRBJ2-2; no clear D. The CDR3 runs 15 residues. Trimming removed 1 base at V and 0 bases at J, with 7 bases between. Per the germline V gene, CDR1 is SGHRS and CDR2 is YFSETQ. The CDR3 loop is CASSLYSPNTGELFF. In DNA form, the CDR3 reads TGCGCCAGCAGCTTGTACTCCCCGAACACCGGGGAGCTGTTTTTT. Full variable domain (remainder filled in from reference TRBV5-1 and TRBJ2-2): KAGVTQTPRYLIKTRGQQVTLSCSPISGHRSVSWYQQTPGQGLQFLFEYFSETQRNKGNFPGRFSGRQFSNSRSEMNVSTLELGDSALYLCASSLYSPNTGELFFGEGSRLTVL.

Remarks on this clone: An end of the junction differs from the germline gene, which may be a read error. The chain has TRBV6-5 and TRBJ1-6; possible D gene TRBD1, 6 bases. Germline assignment: CDR1 MNHEY and CDR2 SVGAGI. This CDR3 comprises 13 residues. CDR3 in amino acids: CASRYYRDSPLHF. DNA of the CDR3: TGTGCCAGCAGGTACTACAGGGATTCACCCCTCCACTTT.

The chain is built from TRBV2 and TRBJ2-3, with 12 positions matching TRBD2. The CDR3 totals 17 residues. Trimming removed 1 base from V and 5 bases from J; junction bases left unmatched: 7. Germline values: CDR1 SNHLY, CDR2 FYNNEI. CDR3 DNA sequence: TGTGCCAGCAGTGAAGGCCTAGCGGGGGGGAGGGAAGATACGCAGTATTTT. Residues: CASSEGLAGGREDTQYF.

This chain links TRBV9 with TRBJ2-1; 7 nucleotides agree with TRBD1. The CDR3 length is 15 residues. Germline V gene sequence: CDR1 SGDLS, CDR2 YYNGEE. V was pared by 0 bases and J by 1 base, with 1 base of the junction left unmatched. The CDR3 here is CASSVEGASYNEQFF. The CDR3, as DNA: TGTGCCAGCAGCGTAGAGGGGGCGTCCTACAATGAGCAGTTCTTC.

In this sample, this clone turned up a few times. The rearrangement links TRBV10-3 to TRBJ2-1; unclear D gene. The CDR3 is 16 residues long. Between the trimmed V and J ends, which lost 3 bases and 0 bases, there was a span of 12 bases. Germline V gene data show CDR1 as ENHRY and CDR2 as SYGVKD. The CDR3: CAISEFDLSSYNEQFF. The CDR3 DNA reads as TGTGCCATCAGTGAATTCGACTTGAGCTCCTACAATGAGCAGTTCTTC.

This clone was seen once. The CDR3 reads CASSMQQGWYGYTF. CDR3 DNA: TGTGCCAGTAGTATGCAACAGGGATGGTATGGCTACACCTTC. This chain joins TRBV19 and TRBJ1-2; perhaps TRBD1 as D (6 bases). Germline assignment: CDR1 LNHDA and CDR2 SQIVND (reference sequence). This CDR3 comprises 14 residues. V was clipped by 3 bases and J by 5 bases, with 13 bases between them.

The chain uses TRBV6-4 and TRBJ2-7; maybe TRBD1 (6 bases). CDR3 length: 18 amino acids. In germline, CDR1 is MRHNA, CDR2 SNTAGT. The V and J ends lost 11 bases and 0 bases respectively, with 29 bases between them. This CDR3 reads CAGKGLEGNRASSYEQYF. The DNA of the CDR3 is TGTGCCGGCAAGGGTCTTGAAGGTAACAGGGCCAGCTCCTACGAGCAGTACTTC.

This clone was observed a single time. This chain connects TRBV5-5 to TRBJ2-7; TRBD1 aligns across 9 bases. Per the germline V gene, CDR1 is SGHKS and CDR2 is YYEKEE (reference sequence). Trimming removed 0 bases from V and 4 bases from J; junction bases left unmatched: 8. There are 16 residues in the CDR3. The CDR3 DNA sequence: TGTGCCAGCAGCTTGGTCGGGACAGGGTCCCTGTACGAGCAGTACTTC. Its translation: CASSLVGTGSLYEQYF. The full variable domain, its missing parts supplied by reference TRBV5-5 and TRBJ2-7, is DAGVTQSPTHLIKTRGQQVTLRCSPISGHKSVSWYQQVLGQGPQFIFQYYEKEERGRGNFPDRFSARQFPNYSSELNVNALLLGDSALYLCASSLVGTGSLYEQYFGPGTRLTVT.

J is TRBJ2-5 and V is TRBV6-5, with 7 bases matching TRBD1. Germline CDR1 and CDR2: MNHEY and SVGAGI. Trimming cost V 2 bases and J 5 bases; bases outside gene matches: 8. CDR3 length: 15 amino acids. The CDR3, as DNA: TGTGCCAGCAGTTACCGGGACAGATATTCCGAGACCCAGTACTTC. Its translation: CASSYRDRYSETQYF.

The V gene is TRBV6-5, the J gene TRBJ2-2, with TRBD2 as a possible D gene (6 bases). The V gene's germline CDR1 is MNHEY and CDR2 SVGAGI. Trimming cost V 7 bases and J 3 bases, with 12 bases left between them. CDR3 length: 14 residues. CDR3 sequence: CASKPWGDTGELFF. DNA of the CDR3: TGTGCCAGCAAACCCTGGGGGGACACCGGGGAGCTGTTTTTT.

The rearrangement uses TRBV5-4 and TRBJ2-3; D uncertain. The CDR3 extends over 16 amino acids. CDR1 is SGHNT, CDR2 YYREEE, per germline (reference sequence). Trimming took 4 bases from V and 1 from J, leaving 16 bases between them. Here the CDR3 DNA reads TGTGCCAGCAGCCGCGCTTTACTCGAGGGCACAGATACGCAGTATTTT. It encodes CASSRALLEGTDTQYF.

The V and J genes are TRBV6-1 and TRBJ2-2; D gene unclear. The CDR3 consists of 14 residues. Germline assignment: CDR1 MNHNS and CDR2 SASEGT. The V gene lost 2 bases and the J gene lost 8 bases, with 12 bases spanning the gap. CDR3 sequence (DNA): TGTGCCAGCAGTGAATGGTCTAGTCAAGGGGAGCTGTTTTTT. Translated: CASSEWSSQGELFF.

The V and J genes are TRBV10-3 and TRBJ2-3; D might be TRBD1 (6 bases). Germline values: CDR1 ENHRY, CDR2 SYGVKD. V was shortened by 0 bases and J by 6 bases, with 10 bases between the two germline ends. CDR3 length: 14 amino acids. CDR3 loop: CAISESGARDTQYF. In nucleotides, the CDR3 is TGTGCCATCAGTGAGTCGGGGGCAAGGGATACGCAGTATTTT.

This clone turned up a few times. J is TRBJ2-7 and V is TRBV7-3; D ambiguous. Germline loops: CDR1 SGHTA, CDR2 FQGTGA. This CDR3 spans 15 amino acids. With 1 base removed from V and 3 bases from J, the gap between germline ends came to 13 bases. The CDR3 is CASSLKDGRFYEQYF. CDR3 DNA: TGTGCCAGCAGCTTAAAGGACGGCAGGTTCTACGAGCAGTACTTC.

The rearrangement uses TRBV29-1 and TRBJ1-1; D may be TRBD1 (5 bases). Trimming removed 7 bases from V and 1 base from J, with 10 bases in between. This CDR3 comprises 12 residues. Germline CDR1 is SQVTM and CDR2 is ANQGSEA. CDR3 coding DNA: TGCAGCGCTATAGGACAGAACACTGAAGCTTTCTTT. Protein: CSAIGQNTEAFF.

This chain uses TRBV9 with TRBJ1-3; possible D gene TRBD1, 5 bases. Germline loops: CDR1 SGDLS, CDR2 YYNGEE. CDR3 size: 15 residues. V was trimmed by 0 bases and J by 5 bases, leaving 12 bases between them. The CDR3 nucleotides read TGTGCCAGCAGCGTAGGGCAGGGAGTACGAAACACCATATATTTT. Residues: CASSVGQGVRNTIYF. The variable domain in full, with the rest retrieved from reference TRBV9 and TRBJ1-3, is DSGVTQTPKHLITATGQRVTLRCSPRSGDLSVYWYQQSLDQGLQFLIQYYNGEERAKGNILERFSAQQFPDLHSELNLSSLELGDSALYFCASSVGQGVRNTIYFGEGSWLTVV.